This T cell receptor beta chain was sequenced in a study of blood T cell repertoires in COVID-19. Profiled with immunoSEQ multiplex PCR; TCRdb holds only in-frame clones, not every one. The table includes about 270,000 clones, roughly 86% detected once. Germline assignment: CDR1 MNHNY and CDR2 SVGAGI (reference sequence). The V and J ends lost 7 bases and 6 bases, in that order; junction bases with no gene match: 10. The CDR3 is 14 amino acids. V is TRBV6-6 and J is TRBJ2-7; 9 nucleotides line up with TRBD1. The sequenced material came from peripheral blood. The sequence was collected from a man aged 35 to 55 with active or convalescent COVID-19. The CDR3 protein is CASTLGQGRGEQYF. As DNA, the CDR3 is TGTGCCAGCACCCTAGGACAGGGGCGAGGCGAGCAGTACTTC.